A single sample gave rise to the 26 T cell receptor beta chains below, sequenced in a study of glioma-infiltrating T cells after dendritic cell vaccination. Produced via immunoSEQ multiplex PCR; TCRdb's table is partial and in-frame only. This table has 93,000 or so clones, roughly 79% appearing once. Sequencing used blood, obtained before dendritic cell vaccination. The receptors stem from a human donor with glioblastoma.

This rearrangement joins TRBV7-2 to TRBJ2-1; 7 nucleotides line up with TRBD2. The germline V gene has CDR1 SGHTA and CDR2 FQGNSA. V lost 3 bases and J lost 3; bases outside the gene matches: 5. This CDR3 has 15 amino acids. The CDR3 protein is CASSLGGAVYNEQFF. CDR3 in DNA: TGTGCCAGCAGCTTGGGAGGGGCTGTCTACAATGAGCAGTTCTTC.

The chain recombines TRBV27 with TRBJ1-1, with TRBD1 identical over 7 bases. The CDR3 runs 14 residues. The germline V gene encodes CDR1 MNHEY and CDR2 SMNVEV (reference sequence). V lost 6 bases, J lost 1 base, and 5 bases stayed unmatched. In nucleotides, the CDR3 is TGTGCCAGCAGGTTACAGGGGAGGAACACTGAAGCTTTCTTT. Amino acids: CASRLQGRNTEAFF.

The chain is built from TRBV5-1 and TRBJ2-1; no reliable D call. Germline V gene data show CDR1 as SGHRS and CDR2 as YFSETQ. V was cut by 4 bases and J by 0 bases, with 17 bases left in between. The CDR3 sequence is 17 residues long. The CDR3 region is CASSRTPPYPSYNEQFF. CDR3 DNA: TGCGCCAGCAGCCGTACTCCCCCATACCCCTCCTACAATGAGCAGTTCTTC.

The rearrangement joins TRBV19 to TRBJ2-1; TRBD1 might be the D (5 bases). V shed 5 bases and J shed 6 bases, with 14 bases lying between them. The CDR3 contains 14 residues. CDR1 LNHDA and CDR2 SQIVND come from the germline V gene (reference sequence). The CDR3 DNA reads as TGTGCCAGTAGTTGGGAATATCAGGGCAATGAGCAGTTCTTC. Its protein product is CASSWEYQGNEQFF. Complete variable domain (other parts from reference TRBV19 and TRBJ2-1): DGGITQSPKYLFRKEGQNVTLSCEQNLNHDAMYWYRQDPGQGLRLIYYSQIVNDFQKGDIAEGYSVSREKKESFPLTVTSAQKNPTAFYLCASSWEYQGNEQFFGPGTRLTVL.

This chain connects TRBV2 to TRBJ2-1, with TRBD1 matching over 7 bases. V lost 6 bases, J lost 0 bases, and 5 bases stayed unmatched. The germline V gene encodes CDR1 SNHLY and CDR2 FYNNEI. The CDR3 sequence is 15 residues long. CDR3 DNA: TGTGCCAGCAGAATAAACAGGGGCTCCTACAATGAGCAGTTCTTC. Protein sequence: CASRINRGSYNEQFF. Complete variable domain (other parts from reference TRBV2 and TRBJ2-1): EPEVTQTPSHQVTQMGQEVILRCVPISNHLYFYWYRQILGQKVEFLVSFYNNEISEKSEIFDDQFSVERPDGSNFTLKIRSTKLEDSAMYFCASRINRGSYNEQFFGPGTRLTVL.

The CDR3 reads CASSGGWWTSGGRDTDTQYF. The CDR3 coding sequence is TGTGCCAGCAGCGGAGGGTGGTGGACTAGCGGGGGGCGAGACACAGATACGCAGTATTTT. The rearrangement uses TRBV2 and TRBJ2-3, with 14 bases fitting TRBD2. The V segment lost 6 bases and the J segment 2 bases; nucleotides outside the gene matches: 16. Germline CDR1 reads SNHLY; CDR2 reads FYNNEI. The CDR3 has 20 amino acids.

The chain has TRBV5-1 and TRBJ1-2, with 10 nucleotides matching TRBD1. The germline V gene has CDR1 SGHRS and CDR2 YFSETQ. The CDR3 is 15 residues long. V gave up 0 bases and J gave up 8 bases; unmatched junction bases: 7. CDR3 amino acids: CASSLVVGTGEGYTF. CDR3 in DNA: TGCGCCAGCAGCTTGGTAGTTGGGACAGGGGAAGGCTACACCTTC.

The chain is built from TRBV28 and TRBJ2-5, with 10 positions matching TRBD1. This CDR3 has 13 residues. J gave up 2 bases and V 6 bases, and 0 bases lay outside the gene matches. Germline loops: CDR1 MDHEN, CDR2 SYDVKM. Here the CDR3 DNA reads TGTGCCAGCAGGGGACAGGGGCAAGAGACCCAGTACTTC. It specifies CASRGQGQETQYF.

As for this clone: At one end the junction does not follow the germline gene, possibly because of a read error. This rearrangement joins TRBV6-1 to TRBJ2-7; 8 bases agree with TRBD1. The CDR3 is made up of 13 amino acids. CDR1 is MNHNS, CDR2 SASEGT, per germline. DNA for the CDR3: TGTGCCAGCAGTCATTGGGACAGGCCTAAAGGTGACTTC. Protein sequence: CASSHWDRPKGDF.

The chain uses TRBV19 and TRBJ1-3; 10 bases fit TRBD1. Germline V gene data show CDR1 as LNHDA and CDR2 as SQIVND (reference sequence). V shed 0 bases, J shed 4 bases, and the junction held 3 bases outside the gene matches. The CDR3 is 16 amino acids. In nucleotides, the CDR3 is TGTGCCAGTAGTATAGACCCGGGACAGGGGGGAAACACCATATATTTT. Translated, it gives CASSIDPGQGGNTIYF.

The chain couples TRBV27 to TRBJ2-7, with 8 positions matching TRBD1. CDR3 size: 15 residues. V was pared by 5 bases and J by 5 bases, with 11 bases of the junction left unmatched. Germline loops: CDR1 MNHEY, CDR2 SMNVEV (reference sequence). The CDR3 sequence: CASSTRTGQADEQYF. The DNA of the CDR3 is TGTGCCAGCAGTACAAGGACGGGACAGGCGGACGAGCAGTACTTC.

V and J are TRBV6-6 and TRBJ2-5, with 7 bases fitting TRBD1. The J call may not be correct, given that the DNA end is closer to TRBJ2-7. CDR3 length: 14 amino acids. Germline V gene sequence: CDR1 MNHNY, CDR2 SVGAGI (reference sequence). Here the CDR3 reads CASSLQGSPYEQYF. The CDR3 DNA sequence: TGTGCCAGCAGCTTACAGGGGTCCCCCTACGAGCAGTACTTC.

The rearrangement uses TRBV5-1 and TRBJ2-1, with 8 bases that match TRBD2. This CDR3 spans 14 amino acids. The germline V gene has CDR1 SGHRS and CDR2 YFSETQ. J gave up 6 bases and V 4 bases, and 6 bases lay outside the gene matches. DNA of the CDR3: TGCGCCAGCAGCCTAGCCGGGACTAGCAATGAGCAGTTCTTC. Translating it yields CASSLAGTSNEQFF.

This sequence joins TRBV4-3 and TRBJ1-6, with 7 bases lining up with TRBD1. The length of the CDR3 is 16 residues. Germline CDR1 is LGHNA and CDR2 is YSLEER. After removal of 0 bases from V and 6 bases from J, the junction contained 5 bases not matched to a gene. The CDR3 reads CASSQDRDRLNSPLHF. The CDR3 DNA reads TGCGCCAGCAGCCAAGACCGGGACAGACTTAATTCACCCCTCCACTTT.

The rearrangement links TRBV7-9 to TRBJ2-1; D is ambiguous. The V end was cut by 2 bases, the J end by 9 bases, with 17 bases between. Looked up from germline, CDR1 is SEHNR and CDR2 is FQNEAQ (reference sequence). CDR3 length: 15 residues. DNA of the CDR3: TGTGCCAGCAGCTTACCCCGAGTCGTAGCCAGTGAGCAGTTCTTC. This codes for CASSLPRVVASEQFF.

In regard to this clone: Other nucleotide sequences from this sample produce the same CDR3. The chain employs TRBV6-5 and TRBJ1-1; tentatively, D is TRBD1 (5 bases). Trimming cost V 0 bases and J 3 bases, with 11 bases left between them. The CDR3 is made up of 15 amino acids. The germline CDR1 and CDR2 sequences are MNHEY and SVGAGI. The CDR3 is CASSYSRDSDTEAFF. CDR3 nucleotide sequence: TGTGCCAGCAGTTACTCGAGAGACAGTGACACTGAAGCTTTCTTT.

The rearrangement uses TRBV30 and TRBJ1-5; D uncertain. From germline, CDR1 is GTSNPN and CDR2 SVGIG (reference sequence). Trimming left V 3 bases short and J 4 bases short, with 7 bases between. The CDR3 length is 12 residues. The CDR3 DNA sequence: TGTGCCTGGAGACATCCAAATCAGCCCCAGCATTTT. The encoded protein is CAWRHPNQPQHF.

The rearrangement joins TRBV4-3 to TRBJ2-3, with 11 nucleotides matching TRBD2. Unmatched junction bases numbered 9, after V lost 8 bases and J lost 2 bases. The CDR3 is 16 amino acids. Germline V CDR1 and CDR2: LGHNA, YSLEER. Here the CDR3 reads CASGSTSGGDTDTQYF. The CDR3 nucleotides are TGCGCCAGCGGGAGTACTAGCGGGGGAGACACAGATACGCAGTATTTT.

The chain employs TRBV6-1 and TRBJ2-7, with TRBD2 matching 12 bases. This CDR3 has 16 amino acids. With V trimmed by 3 bases and J by 3 bases, 6 bases remained unmatched. Germline V gene data show CDR1 as MNHNS and CDR2 as SASEGT. CDR3 nucleotides: TGTGCCAGCAGTGACGCGACTAGCGGGGGAGACTACGAGCAGTACTTC. Its translation: CASSDATSGGDYEQYF.

V gene TRBV9 combines with J gene TRBJ2-2, with D tentatively TRBD2 (6 bases). This CDR3 has 14 residues. V lost 0 bases and J lost 8, with 11 bases in between. Germline CDR1 SGDLS, CDR2 YYNGEE. CDR3 region: CASSVGGTAGELFF. The CDR3 DNA is TGTGCCAGCAGCGTAGGCGGGACGGCGGGGGAGCTGTTTTTT.

The chain carries TRBV6-1 and TRBJ2-3; maybe TRBD2 (6 bases). In germline, CDR1 is MNHNS, CDR2 SASEGT. The length of the CDR3 is 15 residues. The V end was cut by 1 base, the J end by 1 base, with 9 bases between. CDR3 amino acids: CASSEEGGGTDTQYF. The CDR3 nucleotides are TGTGCCAGCAGTGAAGAGGGCGGGGGCACAGATACGCAGTATTTT.

The chain has TRBV7-6 and TRBJ2-7; perhaps TRBD1 as D (6 bases). CDR1 and CDR2 (germline): SGHVS, FNYEAQ. CDR3 length: 14 amino acids. Trimming cost V 5 bases and J 6 bases, with 17 bases left between them. The CDR3 DNA sequence: TGTGCCAGCAGCGGCATCAGGGGCAGTTTCGAGCAGTACTTC. Its translation: CASSGIRGSFEQYF. The full variable domain, rest sourced from reference TRBV7-6 and TRBJ2-7, is GAGVSQSPRYKVTKRGQDVALRCDPISGHVSLYWYRQALGQGPEFLTYFNYEAQQDKSGLPNDRFSAERPEGSISTLTIQRTEQRDSAMYRCASSGIRGSFEQYFGPGTRLTVT.

This clone was detected only once. The V call is TRBV5-4, the J call TRBJ1-1; D is unresolved. Germline CDR1 is SGHNT and CDR2 is YYREEE (reference sequence). The length of the CDR3 is 14 residues. V was clipped by 4 bases and J by 5 bases, with 15 bases between them. The CDR3 DNA is TGTGCCAGCAGCCTTTCTATCTCGGGGACTGAAGCTTTCTTT. Its translation: CASSLSISGTEAFF.

V and J are TRBV7-9 and TRBJ1-5, with TRBD1 as a possible D gene (6 bases). Trimming left V 1 base short and J 4 bases short, with 11 bases between. The germline gives CDR1 SEHNR, CDR2 FQNEAQ (reference sequence). The CDR3 sequence is 15 residues long. The CDR3 spells CASSLGQVVNQPQHF. CDR3 nucleotide sequence: TGTGCCAGCAGCTTAGGACAGGTGGTGAATCAGCCCCAGCATTTT.

This chain joins TRBV5-5 and TRBJ1-6, with TRBD1 matching 11 bases. CDR1 SGHKS and CDR2 YYEKEE come from the germline V gene (reference sequence). V shed 4 bases, J shed 8 bases, and the junction held 5 bases outside the gene matches. The CDR3 sequence is 15 residues long. DNA for the CDR3: TGTGCCAGCAGCCCGTGGACAGGGGGCGATTCACCCCTCCACTTT. The encoded protein is CASSPWTGGDSPLHF.

The rearrangement links TRBV9 to TRBJ2-7; 8 positions match TRBD2. The CDR3 loop spans 13 amino acids. From germline, CDR1 is SGDLS and CDR2 YYNGEE. V gave up 1 base and J gave up 7 bases; unmatched junction bases: 4. The DNA of the CDR3 is TGTGCCAGCAGCGTAAGCGGGGGCTGGGAGCAGTACTTC. Its protein is CASSVSGGWEQYF. The entire variable domain, with the rest obtained from reference TRBV9 and TRBJ2-7, is as follows: DSGVTQTPKHLITATGQRVTLRCSPRSGDLSVYWYQQSLDQGLQFLIQYYNGEERAKGNILERFSAQQFPDLHSELNLSSLELGDSALYFCASSVSGGWEQYFGPGTRLTVT.